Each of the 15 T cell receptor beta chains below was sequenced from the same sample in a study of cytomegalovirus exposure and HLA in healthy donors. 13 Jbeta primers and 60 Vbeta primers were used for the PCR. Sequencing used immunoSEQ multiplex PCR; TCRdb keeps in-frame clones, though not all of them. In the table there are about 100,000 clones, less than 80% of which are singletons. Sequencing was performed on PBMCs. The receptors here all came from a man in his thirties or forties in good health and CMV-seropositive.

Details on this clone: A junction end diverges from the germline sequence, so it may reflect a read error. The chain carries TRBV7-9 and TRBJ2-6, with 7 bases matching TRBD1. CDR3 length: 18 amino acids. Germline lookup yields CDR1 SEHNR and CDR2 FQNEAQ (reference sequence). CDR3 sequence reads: CSSSSRISDRAGANVLTF. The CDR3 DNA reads TGTTCCAGCAGCTCTCGTATATCTGACAGGGCTGGGGCCAACGTCCTGACTTTC.

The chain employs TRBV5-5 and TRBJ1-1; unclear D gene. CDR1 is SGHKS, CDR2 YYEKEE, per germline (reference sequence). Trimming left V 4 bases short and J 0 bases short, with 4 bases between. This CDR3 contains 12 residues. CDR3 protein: CASSTMNTEAFF. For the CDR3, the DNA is TGTGCCAGCAGCACAATGAACACTGAAGCTTTCTTT.

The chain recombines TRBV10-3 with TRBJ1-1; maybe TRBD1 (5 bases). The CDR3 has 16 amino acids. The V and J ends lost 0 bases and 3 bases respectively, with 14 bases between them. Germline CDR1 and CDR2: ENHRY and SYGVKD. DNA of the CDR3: TGTGCCATCAGTGAGTCTGGGGAGGGGCAGGACACTGAAGCTTTCTTT. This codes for CAISESGEGQDTEAFF.

CDR3 in amino acids: CASSYSGSYTEAFF. The DNA of the CDR3 is TGTGCCAGCAGTTACTCCGGGTCTTACACTGAAGCTTTCTTT. This chain links TRBV6-6 with TRBJ1-1; D not certain. This CDR3 has 14 residues. The V end lost 0 bases, the J end lost 3 bases, and 8 bases lay between the germline ends. Germline V gene sequence: CDR1 MNHNY, CDR2 SVGAGI (reference sequence).

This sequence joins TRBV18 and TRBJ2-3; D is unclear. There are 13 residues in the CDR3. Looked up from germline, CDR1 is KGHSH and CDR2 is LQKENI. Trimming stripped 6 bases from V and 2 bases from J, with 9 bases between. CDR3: CASSLSPTDTQYF. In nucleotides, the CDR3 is TGTGCCAGCTCCCTGAGCCCCACAGATACGCAGTATTTT.

The CDR3 sequence is CATWTSGIDTQYF. DNA for the CDR3: TGTGCCACCTGGACTAGCGGGATAGATACGCAGTATTTT. This chain links TRBV6-5 with TRBJ2-3; 12 bases line up with TRBD2. Per the germline V gene, CDR1 is MNHEY and CDR2 is SVGAGI. V gave up 10 bases and J gave up 5 bases; unmatched junction bases: 4. This CDR3 comprises 13 residues.

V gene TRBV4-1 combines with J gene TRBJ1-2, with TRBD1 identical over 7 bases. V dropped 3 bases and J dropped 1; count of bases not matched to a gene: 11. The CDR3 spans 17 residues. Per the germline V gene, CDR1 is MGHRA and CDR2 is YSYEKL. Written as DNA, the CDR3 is TGCGCCAGCAGCCACCGGACAGGAAAAGCCGTTAACTATGGCTACACCTTC. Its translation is CASSHRTGKAVNYGYTF.

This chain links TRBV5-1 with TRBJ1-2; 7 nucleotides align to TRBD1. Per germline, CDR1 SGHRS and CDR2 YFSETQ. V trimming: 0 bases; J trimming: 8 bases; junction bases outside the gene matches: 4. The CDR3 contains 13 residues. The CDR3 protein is CASSLGQGEGYTF. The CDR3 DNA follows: TGCGCCAGCAGCTTGGGACAGGGTGAAGGCTACACCTTC.

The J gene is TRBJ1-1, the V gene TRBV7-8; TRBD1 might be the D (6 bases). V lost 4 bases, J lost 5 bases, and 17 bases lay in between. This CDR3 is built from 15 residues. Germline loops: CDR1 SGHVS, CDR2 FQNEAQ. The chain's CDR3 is CASSYRGRGTTEAFF. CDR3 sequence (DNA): TGTGCCAGCAGCTACCGGGGGCGGGGGACGACTGAAGCTTTCTTT.

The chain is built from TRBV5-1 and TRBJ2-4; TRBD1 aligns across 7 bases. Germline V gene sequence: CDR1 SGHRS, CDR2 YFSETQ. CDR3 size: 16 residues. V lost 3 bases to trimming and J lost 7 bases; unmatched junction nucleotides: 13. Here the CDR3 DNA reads TGCGCCAGCAGCTGGGGGATAGGGGGCGCGTCCAACATTCAGTACTTC. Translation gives CASSWGIGGASNIQYF.

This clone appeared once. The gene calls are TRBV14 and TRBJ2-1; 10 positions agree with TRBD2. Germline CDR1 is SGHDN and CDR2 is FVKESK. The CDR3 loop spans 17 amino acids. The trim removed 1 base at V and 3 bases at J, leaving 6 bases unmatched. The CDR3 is CASSQGRAGGNYNEQFF. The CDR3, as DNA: TGTGCCAGCAGCCAAGGGCGAGCGGGGGGGAACTACAATGAGCAGTTCTTC.

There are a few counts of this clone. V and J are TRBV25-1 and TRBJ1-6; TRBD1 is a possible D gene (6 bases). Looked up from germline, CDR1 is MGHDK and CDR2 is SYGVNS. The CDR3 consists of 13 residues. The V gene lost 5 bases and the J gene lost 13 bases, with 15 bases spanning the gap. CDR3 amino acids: CASSRRGAGPLHF. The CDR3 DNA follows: TGTGCCAGCAGTCGGCGGGGGGCCGGGCCCCTCCACTTT.

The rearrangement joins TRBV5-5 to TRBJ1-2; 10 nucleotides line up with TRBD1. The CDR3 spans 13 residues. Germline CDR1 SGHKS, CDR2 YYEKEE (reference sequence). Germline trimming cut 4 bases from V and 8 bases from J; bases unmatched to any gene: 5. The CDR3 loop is CASSAGQGIGYTF. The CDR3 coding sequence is TGTGCCAGCAGCGCGGGACAGGGGATCGGCTACACCTTC. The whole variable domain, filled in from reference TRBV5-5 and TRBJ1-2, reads DAGVTQSPTHLIKTRGQQVTLRCSPISGHKSVSWYQQVLGQGPQFIFQYYEKEERGRGNFPDRFSARQFPNYSSELNVNALLLGDSALYLCASSAGQGIGYTFGSGTRLTVV.

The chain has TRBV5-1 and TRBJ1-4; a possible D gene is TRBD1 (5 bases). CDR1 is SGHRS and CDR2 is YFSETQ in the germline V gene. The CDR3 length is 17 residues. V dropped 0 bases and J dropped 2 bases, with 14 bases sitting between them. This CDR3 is CASSLGIGWGTNEKLFF. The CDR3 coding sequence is TGCGCCAGCAGCTTGGGTATAGGTTGGGGCACTAATGAAAAACTGTTTTTT. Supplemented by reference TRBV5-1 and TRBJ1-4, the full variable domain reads KAGVTQTPRYLIKTRGQQVTLSCSPISGHRSVSWYQQTPGQGLQFLFEYFSETQRNKGNFPGRFSGRQFSNSRSEMNVSTLELGDSALYLCASSLGIGWGTNEKLFFGSGTQLSVL.

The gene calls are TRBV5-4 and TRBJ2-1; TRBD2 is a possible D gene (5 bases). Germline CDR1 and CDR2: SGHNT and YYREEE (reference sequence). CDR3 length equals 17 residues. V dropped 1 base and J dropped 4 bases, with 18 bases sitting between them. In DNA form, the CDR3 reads TGTGCCAGCAGCTTGAATAGAGGGCTAGCCGGGTACAATGAGCAGTTCTTC. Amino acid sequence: CASSLNRGLAGYNEQFF.